The 20 T cell receptor delta chains reported below all come from one sample, sequenced in a study of γδ T cells in repeated Plasmodium falciparum infection. Flow sorting of PBMC yielded separate Vgamma9/Vdelta2+ and Vdelta2-negative gammadelta T cell populations for bulk repertoire analysis. TCRdb re-called the multiplex PCR reads with CATT. The sample has roughly 90,000 delta-chain clones, over 1.1% seen once. Sequencing used gamma-delta T cells from blood. These receptor sequences come from a pool of human donors (malaria-infected and uninfected, not separated).

This clone has a handful of counts. TCRdb pairs this DNA with a much larger clone's protein that differs at residue 14, likely a read error; the protein shown was translated from the DNA. The chain carries TRDV2 and TRDJ1; possible D gene TRDD3, 6 bases. CDR1 and CDR2 from the germline V gene are GEAIGNYY and EKD. The CDR3 spans 17 residues. The CDR3 DNA reads TGTGCCTGTGACACCGTGGGGGTTACTCTGTACACCGATGAACTCATCTTT. Residues: CACDTVGVTLYTDELIF.

This clone was recorded many times. The protein given by TCRdb reflects a much larger clone and differs at residue 13 from this DNA's translation, likely from a read error; the protein shown is the DNA's translation. The V call is TRDV1, the J call TRDJ1, with 10 bases fitting TRDD3. TCRdb supplies no J gene; here it was assigned by aligning the nucleotide sequence to germline. The CDR3 sequence is 23 residues long. Trimming removed 0 bases from V and 4 bases from J; junction bases left unmatched: 26. Germline V gene data show CDR1 as TSWWSYY and CDR2 as QGS. The CDR3 DNA reads TGTGCTCTTGGGGAACTTGAGTACTGGGGGATCTATAATGGTCCTCCTGGCGGCGATAAACTCATCTTT. Its protein product is CALGELEYWGIYNGPPGGDKLIF.

In its sample, this clone was seen a few times. This sequence may be a read error, since a much larger clone differs from it by one base. The J gene was not called, though the V gene is TRDV1; TRDD3 is the table's D call, not checked against the DNA. Germline V gene sequence: CDR1 TSWWSYY, CDR2 QGS. This CDR3 has 18 amino acids. The CDR3 DNA is TGTGCTCTTGGGGAAACTTGGCCCGGGCTGGGGGTGACCGATAAACTCATCTTC. It yields the protein CALGETWPGLGVTDKLIF.

For this clone: The protein that TCRdb holds for this DNA derives from a much larger clone and differs from the translated DNA at residue 10, which likely indicates a read error; the protein shown here is translated from the DNA. This chain joins TRDV1 and TRDJ3; 8 nucleotides match TRDD3. CDR1 is TSWWSYY, CDR2 QGS, per germline. This CDR3 has 20 amino acids. Unmatched junction bases numbered 12, after V lost 5 bases and J lost 0 bases. The chain's CDR3 is CALGKGVLGGYSWDTRQMFF. CDR3 coding DNA: TGTGCTCTTGGGAAGGGAGTACTGGGGGGTTACTCCTGGGACACCCGACAGATGTTTTTC.

Concerning this clone itself: The TCRdb protein, from a much larger clone, departs from this DNA's translation at residue 17, likely by read error; the protein shown derives from the DNA. The chain combines TRDV1 with TRDJ1, with 10 bases that match TRDD3. The CDR3 length is 20 residues. The germline CDR1 and CDR2 sequences are TSWWSYY and QGS. The CDR3 bases are TGTGCTCTTGGGGAACTTTTCCTCGGGGGATACGTGTGGGGCACCGATAGACTCATCTTT. Translated, it gives CALGELFLGGYVWGTDRLIF.

There are a few counts of this clone. A far more abundant clone sits one base away, making this likely a read error. Other nucleotide sequences from this sample produce the same CDR3. This rearrangement joins TRDV1 to TRDJ1; 13 bases match TRDD3. Because TCRdb records no J gene, it was assigned here through a match of the DNA to germline. The germline V gene has CDR1 TSWWSYY and CDR2 QGS. This CDR3 comprises 22 residues. With 3 bases clipped from V and 0 bases from J, the junction kept 19 bases outside the gene matches. In nucleotides, the CDR3 is TGTGCTCTTGGGGAGCTGGGATCAAGTCGTACTGGGGGATACGTCGACACCGATAAACTCATCTTT. Translated: CALGELGSSRTGGYVDTDKLIF.

With respect to this clone: TCRdb pairs this DNA with a much larger clone's protein that differs at residue 11, likely a read error; the protein shown was translated from the DNA. The J gene is TRDJ1, the V gene TRDV1; D ambiguous. The J gene comes from matching the DNA to germline here; TCRdb lacks it. Germline V gives CDR1 TSWWSYY, CDR2 QGS. Trimming stripped 0 bases from V and 0 bases from J, with 14 bases between. CDR3 size: 17 residues. The CDR3 reads CALGELLYIPHTDKLIF. The CDR3 coding sequence is TGTGCTCTTGGGGAACTGTTGTATATCCCGCACACCGATAAACTCATCTTT.

This clone was counted between two and nine times. The protein recorded in TCRdb matches a much larger clone and deviates from this DNA's translation at residue 12, suggesting a read error; the protein here is obtained by translating the DNA. The chain has TRDV1 and TRDJ1, with TRDD3 identical over 7 bases. The CDR3 runs to 16 residues. Per the germline V gene, CDR1 is TSWWSYY and CDR2 is QGS. Unmatched junction bases numbered 13, after V lost 4 bases and J lost 5 bases. For the CDR3, the DNA is TGTGCTCTTGGGGCCAAACCCATCGTACTGGGGGATAAACTCATCTTT. Amino acid sequence: CALGAKPIVLGDKLIF.

About this clone: TCRdb pairs this DNA with a much larger clone's protein that differs at residue 13, likely a read error; the protein shown was translated from the DNA. There is no J gene call, but TRDV3 is given as the V gene. Germline V gene data show CDR1 as TVYSNPD and CDR2 as GDNSRS (reference sequence). This CDR3 contains 14 residues. The CDR3 sequence is CAFIARLYTDKLTF. The CDR3 DNA follows: TGTGCCTTTATTGCCAGGTTGTACACCGATAAACTCACCTTT.

This clone showed up just a few times. With only one base between it and a far larger clone, this is likely a read error. Other nucleotide sequences in the sample specify the same CDR3. This rearrangement joins TRDV1 to TRDJ1; D might be TRDD3 (5 bases). The J gene was missing in TCRdb and was found by matching the end of the DNA to germline. V was trimmed by 2 bases and J by 1 base, leaving 26 bases between them. This CDR3 contains 20 residues. Germline V gene sequence: CDR1 TSWWSYY, CDR2 QGS. CDR3 sequence (DNA): TGTGCTCTTGGGGAATGGGGCACTCCGACGGATAACCCCGGCACCGATAAACTCATCTTT. Translated, it gives CALGEWGTPTDNPGTDKLIF.

This clone turned up a few times. This DNA translates differently at residue 4 from the TCRdb protein, which is that of a much larger clone; a read error is likely, and the protein shown is the DNA's own translation. The V gene is TRDV2, the J gene TRDJ1; TRDD3 matches 10 bases. Since TCRdb gives no J gene, matching the DNA to germline was used here to assign it. The length of the CDR3 is 14 residues. Germline V gene sequence: CDR1 GEAIGNYY, CDR2 EKD. The J segment lost 3 bases and the V segment lost 6 bases, leaving 6 bases of the junction unmatched. CDR3 in amino acids: CACNGGYGSDKLIF. Written as DNA, the CDR3 is TGTGCCTGTAACGGGGGATACGGGTCCGATAAACTCATCTTT.

In its sample, this clone was seen many times. TCRdb shows a much larger clone's protein in place of this DNA's translation, and the two differ at residue 13, likely through a read error; the protein shown is translated from the DNA. The rearrangement joins TRDV2 to TRDJ1; a possible D gene is TRDD3 (6 bases). Germline CDR1 and CDR2: GEAIGNYY and EKD. The CDR3 extends over 17 amino acids. The CDR3 bases are TGTGCCTGTGACACCGTGGGGGTTACTCTGTACACCGGTAAACTCATCTTT. This sequence encodes CACDTVGVTLYTGKLIF.

A few counts support this clone. A far larger clone lies a single base away; this is likely a read error. The chain employs TRDV2 and TRDJ1, with 10 bases fitting TRDD3. The J gene is absent in TCRdb and was assigned here via DNA matching to germline. The CDR3 is made up of 19 amino acids. Trimming cost V 6 bases and J 0 bases; bases outside gene matches: 18. CDR1 is GEAIGNYY, CDR2 EKD, per germline. The CDR3: CACREIGGYPLLDTDKLIF. The CDR3 DNA reads as TGTGCCTGTAGGGAAATTGGGGGATACCCACTATTGGACACCGATAAACTCATCTTT.

This clone was detected a few times. TCRdb's entry gives the protein of a much larger clone, which mismatches this DNA's translation at residue 5, likely from a read error; the protein reported here is translated from the DNA. This chain uses TRDV2 with TRDJ1; no clear D. With 3 bases removed from V and 0 bases from J, the gap between germline ends came to 13 bases. CDR1 is GEAIGNYY, CDR2 EKD, per germline. The length of the CDR3 is 15 residues. The CDR3, as DNA: TGTGCCTGTGACGCCGTCTCGACCTACACCGATAAACTCATCTTT. The encoded protein is CACDAVSTYTDKLIF.

This clone occurred many times. A read error is the likely source, as a far larger clone sits one nucleotide away. Distinct nucleotide sequences in the sample also encode this CDR3. In nucleotides, the CDR3 is TGTGCTCTCGGGGTATCCTTCCTACCGTACTGGGGGGAGTACACCGATAAACTCATCTTT. It is translated as CALGVSFLPYWGEYTDKLIF. The rearrangement links TRDV1 to TRDJ1; perhaps TRDD2 as D (9 bases). CDR3 size: 20 residues. Per germline, CDR1 TSWWSYY and CDR2 QGS.

Of note for this clone: TCRdb lists the protein of a much larger clone for this DNA, which differs at residue 3, so this is likely a read error; the protein given here is translated from the DNA itself. V gene TRDV2 combines with J gene TRDJ1, with D perhaps TRDD3 (5 bases). Germline CDR1 and CDR2: GEAIGNYY and EKD. This CDR3 has 19 residues. The CDR3 DNA sequence: TGTGCCGGTGACCGCCTCGGGGCAACACGCGATACAAACACCGATAAACTCATCTTT. Translation: CAGDRLGATRDTNTDKLIF.

A note on this clone: TCRdb's listed protein matches a much larger clone and diverges from this DNA's translation at residue 5, likely through a read error; the protein shown comes from the DNA. The chain employs TRDV2 and TRDJ1; 10 nucleotides agree with TRDD3. Assignment of the J gene here rests on matching the DNA to germline, because TCRdb gives none. The CDR3 has 16 residues. V trimming: 2 bases; J trimming: 2 bases; junction bases outside the gene matches: 7. The germline V gene encodes CDR1 GEAIGNYY and CDR2 EKD. CDR3 region: CACDRLGDARTDKLIF. Here the CDR3 DNA reads TGTGCCTGTGACAGACTGGGGGATGCTCGAACCGATAAACTCATCTTT.

The CDR3 coding sequence is TGTGCTCTTGGGGACTACCCCTTCCTACTTCTGGATTACCGGCTGGGGAGCCAACTCTTCTTT. Residues: CALGDYPFLLLDYRLGSQLFF. This chain links TRDV1 with TRDJ2, with 9 bases matching TRDD2. The J gene, missing from TCRdb, was assigned here through DNA to germline matching. After removal of 3 bases from V and 11 bases from J, the junction contained 28 bases not matched to a gene. The CDR3 extends over 21 amino acids. CDR1 is TSWWSYY, CDR2 QGS, per germline.

This clone was observed a handful of times. This probably arose from a read error, given a far larger clone one base away. At the DNA level, this CDR3 is encoded by other sequences in the same sample as well. The V call is TRDV1, the J call TRDJ1; possibly TRDD3 for D (10 bases). Since TCRdb gives no J gene, matching the DNA to germline was used here to assign it. Germline lookup yields CDR1 TSWWSYY and CDR2 QGS. The CDR3 spans 27 residues. V lost 0 bases to trimming and J lost 1 base, with 45 bases between them. The CDR3 region is CALGELQIPSYVFRGGYDYRLTDKLIF. The CDR3, as DNA: TGTGCTCTTGGGGAACTTCAAATTCCTTCCTACGTCTTTCGAGGGGGATACGACTACCGACTCACCGATAAACTCATCTTT.

Worth noting for this clone: The TCRdb protein comes from a much larger clone and disagrees with this DNA's translation at residue 5, likely due to a read error; the protein given here is derived from the DNA. V and J are TRDV2 and TRDJ3; D may be TRDD3 (6 bases). As TCRdb names no J gene, one was assigned here on the basis of a DNA match to germline. The CDR3 is 19 amino acids. Looked up from germline, CDR1 is GEAIGNYY and CDR2 is EKD. V was cut by 3 bases and J by 4 bases, with 21 bases left in between. CDR3 protein: CACDSIGGAGSWDTRQMFF. The DNA of the CDR3 is TGTGCCTGTGACTCCATCGGGGGAGCGGGTTCGTGGGACACCCGACAGATGTTTTTC.